A selection of T cell receptor beta chains follows, all from one sample in a study of T cell responses to AZD1222 COVID-19 vaccine. Libraries were prepared by immunoSEQ multiplex PCR; TCRdb keeps only in-frame clonotypes and omits some of them. The table has roughly 150,000 clones, about nine tenths seen once. Source: peripheral blood, taken 28 days after the second AZD1222 dose. Receptor source: an adult who received the AZD1222 COVID-19 vaccine. Both conserved end residues are part of each CDR3.

cdr3_aa | v_call
CASSAIIAGRDTGELFF | TRBV25-1
CASSLNFQGEQFF | TRBV7-2
CASSQYPDSYEQYF | TRBV3-1/TRBV3-2
CASSIEVAAYNEQFF | TRBV19
CASSFGGAVNTEAFF | TRBV5-1
CASKSGGSGANVLTF | TRBV19
CASSPGGGGLREKLFF | TRBV5-1
CASRPSTGWGTEAFF | TRBV28
CASSSGQEGIHNSPLHF | TRBV7-9
CASSRPRNEQYF | TRBV6-6
CASSRTNYGYTF | TRBV19
CASHSLNSNQPQHF | TRBV2
CASSSGRYYNEQFF | TRBV19
CASSPLAGNTQYF | TRBV2
CASSGQNNQPQHF | TRBV2
CASSLFNSPLHF | TRBV27
CASRATASTDTQYF | TRBV2
CASSSDREGDTQYF | TRBV5-1
CASSQVGTSGNTIYF | TRBV4-1
CASSKAQDGNTEAFF | TRBV5-4
CASRTDPNTGELFF | TRBV7-3
CASSLVGQGEAVEAFF | TRBV5-1
CASSSRPVGANTEAFF | TRBV7-8
CASSVEGGGETQYF | TRBV9
CASSQPGGEGGPQHF | TRBV4-2
CASSTTGAWANEKLFF | TRBV5-1
CASSLVLPRVFTF | TRBV7-2
CASSQDVRRDAFSGNTIYF | TRBV4-1
CASRGIGKTNSPLHF | TRBV11-2
CASSLGDQGNYEQYF | TRBV5-1
CASSLGTGGLNNSPLHF | TRBV5-1
CASSQEGLKQAFF | TRBV3-1/TRBV3-2
CASSLRLAGVDEQFF | TRBV11-2
CASSPRVGQFF | TRBV28
CASSYSPGGSTDTQYF | TRBV6-5
CATSEGNYYGYTF | TRBV24-1
CASALRGTYEQYF | TRBV5-1
CASSQARGPDEKLFF | TRBV18
CASSPVNQPQHF | TRBV2
CASSVGGFTEAFF | TRBV10-2
CATPTLGGQETQYF | TRBV10-1
CASGLVLGQPYEQYF | TRBV12-5